The entry below describes one T cell receptor beta chain. This sample was taken from a study of T cell changes during pregnancy in multiple sclerosis. V lost 4 bases and J lost 7; bases outside the gene matches: 9. The CDR3 length is 16 residues. CDR1 is SGHRS and CDR2 is YFSETQ in the germline V gene. The repertoire was sequenced with immunoSEQ multiplex PCR; TCRdb's copy has only in-frame clones and lacks some. Among about 47,000 clones listed, approximately 92% were seen once. The clonotype comes from a female donor with multiple sclerosis, enrolled in a pregnancy study. J is TRBJ2-1 and V is TRBV5-1, with TRBD2 matching over 12 bases. This specimen was peripheral blood, taken in the third trimester of pregnancy. CDR3 residues: CASSGLTSGSGNEQFF. The CDR3 coding sequence is TGCGCCAGCAGCGGATTGACTAGCGGGAGTGGGAATGAGCAGTTCTTC.